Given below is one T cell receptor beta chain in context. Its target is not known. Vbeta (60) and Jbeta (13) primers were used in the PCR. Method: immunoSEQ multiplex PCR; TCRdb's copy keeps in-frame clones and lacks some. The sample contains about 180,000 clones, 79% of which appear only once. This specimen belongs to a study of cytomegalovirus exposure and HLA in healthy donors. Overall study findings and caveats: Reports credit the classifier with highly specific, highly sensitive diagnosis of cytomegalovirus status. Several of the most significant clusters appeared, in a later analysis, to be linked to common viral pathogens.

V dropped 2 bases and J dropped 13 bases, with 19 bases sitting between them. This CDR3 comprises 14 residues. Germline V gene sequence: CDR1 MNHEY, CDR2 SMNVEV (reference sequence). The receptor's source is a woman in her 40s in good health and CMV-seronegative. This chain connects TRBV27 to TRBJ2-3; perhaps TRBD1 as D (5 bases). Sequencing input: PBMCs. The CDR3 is CASSLSLGATLKYF. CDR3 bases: TGTGCCAGCAGTTTAAGCCTTGGGGCTACTTTGAAGTATTTT.